This T cell receptor (beta chain) emerged from a study of T cell responses to AZD1222 COVID-19 vaccine. The wider study: Analysis merged second doses at about 4 or about 12 weeks.

Profiled with immunoSEQ multiplex PCR; TCRdb holds only in-frame clones, not every one. The sample records tens of thousands of clones, approximately 85% being singletons. For this clone: Its antigen is undetermined.

The CDR3 is made up of 16 amino acids. Germline CDR1 reads KGHSH; CDR2 reads LQKENI. With V trimmed by 10 bases and J by 4 bases, 16 bases remained unmatched. Study-wide results and limits: Spike was spanned by vaccine-associated CD4 TCRs, with dominance at 160-218 and 743-854. Donor demographics were predominantly white British with a female majority; clonal diversity may be underestimated. No repertoire was sampled before or during the peak T cell response, only after it.

Sample: peripheral blood, taken on day 0 of AZD1222 vaccination. The chain carries TRBV18 and TRBJ1-3; 7 nucleotides match TRBD1. This sequence originates from an adult in good health. The CDR3 DNA sequence: TGTGCCACCGAACTTCACAGGGGAAAAACCGGAAACACCATATATTTT. This gives the protein CATELHRGKTGNTIYF. Full variable domain (missing parts from reference TRBV18 and TRBJ1-3): NAGVMQNPRHLVRRRGQEARLRCSPMKGHSHVYWYRQLPEEGLKFMVYLQKENIIDESGMPKERFSAEFPKEGPSILRIQQVVRGDSAAYFCATELHRGKTGNTIYFGEGSWLTVV.